This paragraph covers one T cell receptor (beta chain) sequence. No antigen is known for it. CDR1 and CDR2 from the germline V gene are MNHNS and SASEGT. This CDR3 region has 15 residues. The V and J ends lost 6 bases and 8 bases, in that order; junction bases with no gene match: 11. This entry comes from a study of cytomegalovirus exposure and HLA in healthy donors. About the study: The 120 or so validation repertoires matched the approximately 700 first-cohort repertoires in platform, a later analysis reported. Study-wide results and caveats: Altogether, some 160 TCR beta chains were recorded as cytomegalovirus-associated. There were some public TCRs occurring in many donors, but most TCR sequences were rare.

Some clones are missing from TCRdb's copy, which holds only in-frame ones; the method was immunoSEQ multiplex PCR. This table has more than 100,000 clones, 88% appearing once. Sequencing was performed on PBMCs. This receptor was obtained from a man between 25 and 39 years old in good health and CMV-seronegative. The V call is TRBV6-1, the J call TRBJ2-7; 12 bases line up with TRBD1. The CDR3 DNA is TGTGCCAGCAGAGAACCAGGGACAGGGGGCGCACAGCAGTACTTC. Its translation is CASREPGTGGAQQYF.